Given below is one T cell receptor beta chain in context. Assay: immunoSEQ multiplex PCR; the TCRdb copy retains only in-frame clones and omits some. The sample yields approximately 92,000 clones, roughly 92% seen once. This specimen comes from a study of T cell changes during pregnancy in multiple sclerosis. Sequences were derived from peripheral blood, sampled in the first trimester of pregnancy. This TCR came from a female donor with multiple sclerosis, enrolled in a pregnancy study.

The CDR3 spells CASSTGGTLSQPQHF. The CDR3 DNA is TGTGCCAGTAGTACGGGGGGCACGTTGTCTCAGCCCCAGCATTTT. The J gene is TRBJ1-5, the V gene TRBV19, with a possible D match to TRBD1 (6 bases). Germline V gene sequence: CDR1 LNHDA, CDR2 SQIVND (reference sequence). The CDR3 length is 15 residues. The V end lost 4 bases, the J end lost 6 bases, and 16 bases lay between the germline ends.